The 11 T cell receptor beta chains presented below share a single source sample, sequenced in a study of response to subunit inactivated influenza vaccine. In TCRdb, the RT-PCR reads were re-called with MiXCR into one record per CDR3 protein. The sample includes under 850,000 distinct CDR3 sequences, about 18% of them seen just once. The sample was PBMCs from blood, taken 5 days after vaccination. The receptors derive from a man aged 50 to 59 who received an inactivated influenza vaccine.

The chain combines TRBV7-9 with TRBJ1-2, with 10 positions matching TRBD1. The V gene end was trimmed by 6 bases and the J gene end by 6 bases; junction bases not matched to a gene: 7. CDR3 size: 14 residues. CDR1 and CDR2 (germline): SEHNR, FQNEAQ (reference sequence). CDR3 loop: CASRRAGTGDGYTF. CDR3 in DNA: TGTGCCAGCAGGAGGGCCGGGACAGGGGATGGCTACACCTTC.

The genes are TRBV12-3 or TRBV12-4 and TRBJ2-7; maybe TRBD1 (6 bases). The CDR3 consists of 18 residues. Trimming shortened V by 7 bases and J by 0 bases, and 25 bases separated the two germline ends. In DNA form, the CDR3 reads TGTGCCAGCAAAGAGGGGGTTGCAGGGTCGCTCAGCTCCTACGAGCAGTACTTC. The encoded protein is CASKEGVAGSLSSYEQYF.

The chain has TRBV5-5 and TRBJ2-7, with D unclear. This CDR3 comprises 15 residues. The germline gives CDR1 SGHKS, CDR2 YYEKEE (reference sequence). The V end was cut by 6 bases, the J end by 2 bases, with 18 bases between. The CDR3 loop reads CASTLSPTAAYEQYF. The CDR3 nucleotides are TGTGCCAGCACCCTATCCCCTACCGCAGCCTACGAGCAGTACTTC.

J is TRBJ2-4 and V is TRBV20-1, with TRBD1 identical over 9 bases. CDR1 is DFQATT, CDR2 SNEGSKA, per germline (reference sequence). This CDR3 contains 15 residues. With V trimmed by 1 base and J by 6 bases, 7 bases remained unmatched. CDR3 DNA: TGCAGTGCTAGAGGTACGGGACAGGGCGGAAACATTCAGTACTTC. It codes for CSARGTGQGGNIQYF.

The V and J genes are TRBV7-9 and TRBJ2-1; 8 bases map to TRBD2. Germline assignment: CDR1 SEHNR and CDR2 FQNEAQ (reference sequence). Trimming took 4 bases from V and 4 from J; bases not matched to a gene: 12. This CDR3 comprises 17 residues. The chain's CDR3 is CASSSPWWREAYNEQFF. DNA of the CDR3: TGTGCCAGCAGCTCTCCGTGGTGGCGGGAGGCGTACAATGAGCAGTTCTTC.

The chain couples TRBV12-3 or TRBV12-4 to TRBJ2-6, with TRBD1 identical over 7 bases. The junction had 11 bases not matched to a gene; V was cut back by 0 bases and J by 0 bases. CDR3 length equals 20 residues. The CDR3 is CASSLAHGQGVLSGANVLTF. The CDR3 region has the DNA TGTGCCAGCAGTTTAGCGCATGGGCAGGGGGTCCTCTCTGGGGCCAACGTCCTGACTTTC.

The chain is built from TRBV5-1 and TRBJ1-1; D perhaps matches TRBD1 (6 bases). Deletions cut 5 bases from V and 0 bases from J, with 14 bases between. The length of the CDR3 is 15 residues. The germline CDR1 and CDR2 sequences are SGHRS and YFSETQ. The CDR3 bases are TGCGCCAGCAGACGGGACACAAACGTGAACACTGAAGCTTTCTTT. Translated, it gives CASRRDTNVNTEAFF.

This clonotype was seen more than once but under ten times. The rearrangement links TRBV7-6 to TRBJ2-7; 8 bases map to TRBD1. V shed 1 base and J 2 bases; nucleotides not matched to a gene: 4. CDR1 is SGHVS, CDR2 FNYEAQ, per germline. The length of the CDR3 is 15 residues. Here the CDR3 reads CASSLVGDRPYEQYF. Here the CDR3 DNA reads TGTGCCAGCAGCTTAGTGGGGGACAGGCCCTACGAGCAGTACTTC.

This clonotype came up a few times. V gene TRBV6-2 or TRBV6-3 combines with J gene TRBJ1-5; D might be TRBD1 (5 bases). CDR3 length equals 15 residues. The V end was cut by 2 bases, the J end by 4 bases, with 12 bases between. Germline CDR1 MNHEY, CDR2 SVGEGT. CDR3 amino acids: CASSYERQTNQPQHF. In DNA form, the CDR3 reads TGTGCCAGCAGTTACGAGCGACAGACTAATCAGCCCCAGCATTTT.

The chain uses TRBV7-8 and TRBJ1-3, with unresolved D. The CDR3 is 16 residues long. CDR1 is SGHVS, CDR2 FQNEAQ, per germline. V was pared by 5 bases and J by 0 bases, with 14 bases between. The CDR3 loop is CASSLHAPNSGNTIYF. The CDR3 DNA follows: TGTGCCAGCAGCCTACACGCCCCGAACTCTGGAAACACCATATATTTT.

This clonotype has more than one count but fewer than ten. The CDR3 loop is CASGDRGQAFF. The CDR3 coding sequence is TGTGCCAGCGGGGACAGGGGGCAAGCTTTCTTT. The chain couples TRBV3-1 to TRBJ1-1; TRBD1 matches at 12 bases. Trimming took 8 bases from V and 9 from J; bases not matched to a gene: 1. Germline CDR1 is LGHDT and CDR2 is YNNKEL (reference sequence). CDR3 size: 11 residues. Together with reference TRBV3-1 and TRBJ1-1, the CDR3 gives the full variable domain: DTAVSQTPKYLVTQMGNDKSIKCEQNLGHDTMYWYKQDSKKFLKIMFSYNNKELIINETVPNRFSPKSPDKAHLNLHINSLELGDSAVYFCASGDRGQAFFGQGTRLTVV.